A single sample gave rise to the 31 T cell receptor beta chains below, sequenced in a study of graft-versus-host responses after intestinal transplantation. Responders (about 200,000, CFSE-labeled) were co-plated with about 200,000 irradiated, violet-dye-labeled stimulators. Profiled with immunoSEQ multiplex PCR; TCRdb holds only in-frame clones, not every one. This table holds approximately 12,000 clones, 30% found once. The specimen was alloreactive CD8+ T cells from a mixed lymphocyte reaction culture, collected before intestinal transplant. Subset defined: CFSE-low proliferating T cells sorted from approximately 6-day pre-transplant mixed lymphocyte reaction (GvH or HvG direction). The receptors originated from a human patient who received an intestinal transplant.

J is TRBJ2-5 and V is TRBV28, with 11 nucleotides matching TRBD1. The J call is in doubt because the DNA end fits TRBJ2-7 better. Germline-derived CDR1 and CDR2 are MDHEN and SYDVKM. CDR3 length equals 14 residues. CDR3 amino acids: CASSPGTGGYEQYF. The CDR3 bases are TGTGCCAGCAGTCCCGGGACAGGGGGGTACGAGCAGTACTTC.

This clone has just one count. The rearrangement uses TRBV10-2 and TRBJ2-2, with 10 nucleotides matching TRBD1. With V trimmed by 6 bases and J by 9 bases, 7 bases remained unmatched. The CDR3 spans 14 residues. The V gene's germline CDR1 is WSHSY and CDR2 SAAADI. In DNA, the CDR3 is TGCGCCAGCAGCGTGGGACAGGGGATCCGGGAGCTGTTTTTT. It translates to CASSVGQGIRELFF.

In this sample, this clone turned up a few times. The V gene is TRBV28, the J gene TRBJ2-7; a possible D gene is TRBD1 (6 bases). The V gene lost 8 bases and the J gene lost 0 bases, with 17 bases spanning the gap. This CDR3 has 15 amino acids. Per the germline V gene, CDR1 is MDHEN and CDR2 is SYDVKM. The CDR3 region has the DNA TGTGCCAGCCTCTCGGAGGCAGGGGCCTCCTACGAGCAGTACTTC. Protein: CASLSEAGASYEQYF.

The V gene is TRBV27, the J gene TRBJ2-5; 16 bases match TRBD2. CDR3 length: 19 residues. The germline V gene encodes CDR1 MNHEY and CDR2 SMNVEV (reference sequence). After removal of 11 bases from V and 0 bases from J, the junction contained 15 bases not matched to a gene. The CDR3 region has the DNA TGTGCCCGCATCCCACAGGGGACTAGCGGGGGGGGTTACCAAGAGACCCAGTACTTC. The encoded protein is CARIPQGTSGGGYQETQYF.

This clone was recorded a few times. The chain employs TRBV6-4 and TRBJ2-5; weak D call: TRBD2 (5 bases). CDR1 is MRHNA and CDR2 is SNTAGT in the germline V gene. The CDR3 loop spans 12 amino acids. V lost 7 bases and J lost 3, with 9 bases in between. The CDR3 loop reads CASIPAEETQYF. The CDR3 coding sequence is TGTGCCAGCATCCCAGCGGAAGAGACCCAGTACTTC.

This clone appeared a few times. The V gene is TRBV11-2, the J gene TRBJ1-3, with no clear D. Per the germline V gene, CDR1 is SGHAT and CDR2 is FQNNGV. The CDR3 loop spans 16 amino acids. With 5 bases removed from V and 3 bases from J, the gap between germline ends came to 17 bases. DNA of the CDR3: TGTGCCAGCAGCCCTGGTCTACTGGGCCTTGGAAACACCATATATTTT. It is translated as CASSPGLLGLGNTIYF. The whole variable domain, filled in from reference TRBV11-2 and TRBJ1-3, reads EAGVAQSPRYKIIEKRQSVAFWCNPISGHATLYWYQQILGQGPKLLIQFQNNGVVDDSQLPKDRFSAERLKGVDSTLKIQPAKLEDSAVYLCASSPGLLGLGNTIYFGEGSWLTVV.

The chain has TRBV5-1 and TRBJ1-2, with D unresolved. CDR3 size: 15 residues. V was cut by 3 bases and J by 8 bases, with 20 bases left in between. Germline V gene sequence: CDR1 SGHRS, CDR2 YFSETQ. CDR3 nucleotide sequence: TGCGCCAGCAGCTCCCGAGGTGGCAGTCCCTCGGGCTACACCTTC. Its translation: CASSSRGGSPSGYTF.

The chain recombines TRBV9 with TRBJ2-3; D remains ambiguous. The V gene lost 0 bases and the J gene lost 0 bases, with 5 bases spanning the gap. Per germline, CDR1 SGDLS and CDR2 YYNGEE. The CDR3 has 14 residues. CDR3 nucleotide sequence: TGTGCCAGCAGCGTAGAAGGGAGCACAGATACGCAGTATTTT. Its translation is CASSVEGSTDTQYF.

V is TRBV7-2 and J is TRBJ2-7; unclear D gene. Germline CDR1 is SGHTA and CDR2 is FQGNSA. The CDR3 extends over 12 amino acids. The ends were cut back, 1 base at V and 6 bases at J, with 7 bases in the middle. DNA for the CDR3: TGTGCCAGCAGCTTAGGATTTTTCGAGCAGTACTTC. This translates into CASSLGFFEQYF.

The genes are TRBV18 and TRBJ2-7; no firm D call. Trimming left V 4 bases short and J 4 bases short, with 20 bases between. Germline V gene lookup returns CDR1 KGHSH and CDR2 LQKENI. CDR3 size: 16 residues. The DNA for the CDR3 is TGTGCCAGCTCACTCTTCTGGTCCTGGTCATCGTACGAGCAGTACTTC. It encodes CASSLFWSWSSYEQYF.

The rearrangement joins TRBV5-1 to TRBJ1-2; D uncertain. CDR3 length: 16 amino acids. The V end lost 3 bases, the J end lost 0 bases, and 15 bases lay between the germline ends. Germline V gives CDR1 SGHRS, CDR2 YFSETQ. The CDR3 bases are TGCGCCAGCAGCTCGGGAGGCTATCGAGCTAACTATGGCTACACCTTC. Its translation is CASSSGGYRANYGYTF.

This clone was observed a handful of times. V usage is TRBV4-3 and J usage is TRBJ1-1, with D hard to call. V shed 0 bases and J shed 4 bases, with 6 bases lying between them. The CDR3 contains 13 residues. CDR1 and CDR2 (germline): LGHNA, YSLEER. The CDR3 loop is CASSQDRITEAFF. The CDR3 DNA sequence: TGCGCCAGCAGCCAAGATCGGATCACTGAAGCTTTCTTT.

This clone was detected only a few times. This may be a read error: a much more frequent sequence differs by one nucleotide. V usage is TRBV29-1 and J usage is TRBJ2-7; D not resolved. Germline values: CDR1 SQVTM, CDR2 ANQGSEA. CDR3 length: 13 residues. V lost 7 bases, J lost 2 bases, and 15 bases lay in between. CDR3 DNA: TGCAGCGGCTCGGACGGGTTGGCCTACGAGCAGTACTTC. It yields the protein CSGSDGLAYEQYF.

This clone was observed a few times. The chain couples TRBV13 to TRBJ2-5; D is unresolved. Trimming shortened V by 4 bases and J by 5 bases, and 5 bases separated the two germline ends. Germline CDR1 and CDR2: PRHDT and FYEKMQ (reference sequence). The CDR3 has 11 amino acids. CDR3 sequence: CASSSRETQYF. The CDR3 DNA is TGTGCCAGCAGCTCACGGGAGACCCAGTACTTC. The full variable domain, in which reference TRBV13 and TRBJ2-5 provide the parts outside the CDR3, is AAGVIQSPRHLIKEKRETATLKCYPIPRHDTVYWYQQGPGQDPQFLISFYEKMQSDKGSIPDRFSAQQFSDYHSELNMSSLELGDSALYFCASSSRETQYFGPGTRLLVL.

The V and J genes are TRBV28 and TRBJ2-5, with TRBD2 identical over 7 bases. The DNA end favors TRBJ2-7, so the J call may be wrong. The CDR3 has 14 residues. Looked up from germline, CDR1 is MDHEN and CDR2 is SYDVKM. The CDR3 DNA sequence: TGTGCCAGCAGCGATGGGAGGGAGTCCTACGAGCAGTACTTC. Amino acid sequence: CASSDGRESYEQYF.

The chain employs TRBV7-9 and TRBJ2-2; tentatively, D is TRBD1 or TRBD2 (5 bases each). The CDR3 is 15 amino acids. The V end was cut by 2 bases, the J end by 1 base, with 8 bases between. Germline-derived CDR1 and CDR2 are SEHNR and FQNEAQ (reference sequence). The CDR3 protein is CASSLPGRNTGELFF. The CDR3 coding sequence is TGTGCCAGCAGCTTACCAGGGAGGAACACCGGGGAGCTGTTTTTT.

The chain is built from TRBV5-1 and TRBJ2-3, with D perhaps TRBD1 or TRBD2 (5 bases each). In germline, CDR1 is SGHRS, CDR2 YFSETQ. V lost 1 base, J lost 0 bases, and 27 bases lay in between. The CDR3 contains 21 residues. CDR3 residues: CASSLTRFFRGARASTDTQYF. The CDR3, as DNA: TGCGCCAGCAGCTTGACCCGGTTTTTTCGAGGGGCCCGTGCTAGCACAGATACGCAGTATTTT.

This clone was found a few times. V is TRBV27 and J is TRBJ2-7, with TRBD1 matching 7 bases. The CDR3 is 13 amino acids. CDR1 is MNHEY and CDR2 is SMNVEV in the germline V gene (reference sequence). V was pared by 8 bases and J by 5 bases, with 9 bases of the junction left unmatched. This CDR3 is CASSWTGTHEQYF. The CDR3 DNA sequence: TGTGCCAGCTCCTGGACAGGAACCCACGAGCAGTACTTC.

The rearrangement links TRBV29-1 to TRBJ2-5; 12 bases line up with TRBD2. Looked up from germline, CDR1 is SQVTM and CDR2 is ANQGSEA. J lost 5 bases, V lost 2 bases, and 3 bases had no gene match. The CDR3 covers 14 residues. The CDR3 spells CSVELAGGRETQYF. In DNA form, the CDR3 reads TGCAGCGTTGAACTAGCGGGGGGGCGGGAGACCCAGTACTTC. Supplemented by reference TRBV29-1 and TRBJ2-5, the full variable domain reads SAVISQKPSRDICQRGTSLTIQCQVDSQVTMMFWYRQQPGQSLTLIATANQGSEATYESGFVIDKFPISRPNLTFSTLTVSNMSPEDSSIYLCSVELAGGRETQYFGPGTRLLVL.

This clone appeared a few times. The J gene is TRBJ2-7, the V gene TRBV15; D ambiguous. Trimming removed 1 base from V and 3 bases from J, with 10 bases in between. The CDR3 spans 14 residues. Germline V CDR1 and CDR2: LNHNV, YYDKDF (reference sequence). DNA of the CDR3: TGTGCCACCAGCAGAGTAAGGGTCGGCTACGAGCAGTACTTC. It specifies CATSRVRVGYEQYF. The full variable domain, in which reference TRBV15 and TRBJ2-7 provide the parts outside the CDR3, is DAMVIQNPRYQVTQFGKPVTLSCSQTLNHNVMYWYQQKSSQAPKLLFHYYDKDFNNEADTPDNFQSRRPNTSFCFLDIRSPGLGDTAMYLCATSRVRVGYEQYFGPGTRLTVT.

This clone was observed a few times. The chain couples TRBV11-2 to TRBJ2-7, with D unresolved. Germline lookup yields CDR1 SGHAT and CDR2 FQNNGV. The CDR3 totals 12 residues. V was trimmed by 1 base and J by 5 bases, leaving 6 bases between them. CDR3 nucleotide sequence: TGTGCCAGCAGCTTAGGGGTCCACGAGCAGTACTTC. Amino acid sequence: CASSLGVHEQYF.

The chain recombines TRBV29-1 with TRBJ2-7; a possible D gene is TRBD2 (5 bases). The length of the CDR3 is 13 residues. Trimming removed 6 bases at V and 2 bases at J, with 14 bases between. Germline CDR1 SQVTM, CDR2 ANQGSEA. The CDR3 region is CSVKEGSTYEQYF. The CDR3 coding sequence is TGCAGCGTGAAAGAGGGAAGTACCTACGAGCAGTACTTC.

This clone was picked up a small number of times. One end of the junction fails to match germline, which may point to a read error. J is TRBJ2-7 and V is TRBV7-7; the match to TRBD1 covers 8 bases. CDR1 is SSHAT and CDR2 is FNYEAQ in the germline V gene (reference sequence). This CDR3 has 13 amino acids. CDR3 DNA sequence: TGTGCTAGCAGCTTAGAACAGGGGGGCGAGCAGTACTTC. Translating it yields CASSLEQGGEQYF. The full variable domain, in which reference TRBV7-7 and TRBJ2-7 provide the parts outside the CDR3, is GAGVSQSPRYKVTKRGQDVTLRCDPISSHATLYWYQQALGQGPEFLTYFNYEAQPDKSGLPSDRFSAERPEGSISTLTIQRTEQRDSAMYRCASSLEQGGEQYFGPGTRLTVT.

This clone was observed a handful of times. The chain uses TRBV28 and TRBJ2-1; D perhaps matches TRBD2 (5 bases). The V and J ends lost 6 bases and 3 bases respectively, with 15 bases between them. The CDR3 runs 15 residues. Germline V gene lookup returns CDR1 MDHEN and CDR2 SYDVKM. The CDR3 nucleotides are TGTGCCAGCAGCCCCGCAAGCGGAGTCTACAATGAGCAGTTCTTC. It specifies CASSPASGVYNEQFF.

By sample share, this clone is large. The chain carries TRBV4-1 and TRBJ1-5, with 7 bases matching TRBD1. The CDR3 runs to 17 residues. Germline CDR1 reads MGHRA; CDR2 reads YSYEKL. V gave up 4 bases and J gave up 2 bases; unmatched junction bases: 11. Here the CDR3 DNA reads TGCGCCAGCAGCCCAGGCACAGGGGCGCCCGGCAATCAGCCCCAGCATTTT. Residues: CASSPGTGAPGNQPQHF.

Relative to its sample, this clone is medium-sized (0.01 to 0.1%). The DNA for the CDR3 is TGTGCCAGTAGTATATCCTCCGGGACAGGCTCCTACGAGCAGTACTTC. Residues: CASSISSGTGSYEQYF. The chain combines TRBV19 with TRBJ2-7; the match to TRBD1 covers 8 bases. The CDR3 is 16 residues long. V was pared by 2 bases and J by 0 bases, with 6 bases of the junction left unmatched. CDR1 is LNHDA and CDR2 is SQIVND in the germline V gene (reference sequence).

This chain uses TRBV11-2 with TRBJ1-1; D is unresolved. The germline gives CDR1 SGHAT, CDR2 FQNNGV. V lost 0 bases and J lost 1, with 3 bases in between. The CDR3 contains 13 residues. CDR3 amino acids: CASSLDGNTEAFF. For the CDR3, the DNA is TGTGCCAGCAGCTTAGACGGGAACACTGAAGCTTTCTTT.

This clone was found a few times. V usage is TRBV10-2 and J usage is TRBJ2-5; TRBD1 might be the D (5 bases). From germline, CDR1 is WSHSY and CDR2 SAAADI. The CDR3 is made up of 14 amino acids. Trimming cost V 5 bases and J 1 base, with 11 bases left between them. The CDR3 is CASSHLTVQETQYF. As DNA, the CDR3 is TGCGCCAGCAGTCACCTGACAGTCCAAGAGACCCAGTACTTC.

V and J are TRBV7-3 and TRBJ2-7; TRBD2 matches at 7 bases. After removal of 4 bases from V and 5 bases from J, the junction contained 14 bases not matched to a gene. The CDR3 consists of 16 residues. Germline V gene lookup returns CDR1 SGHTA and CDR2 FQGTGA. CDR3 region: CASSSGGLPGFHEQYF. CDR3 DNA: TGTGCCAGCAGCTCGGGGGGACTACCGGGGTTCCACGAGCAGTACTTC.

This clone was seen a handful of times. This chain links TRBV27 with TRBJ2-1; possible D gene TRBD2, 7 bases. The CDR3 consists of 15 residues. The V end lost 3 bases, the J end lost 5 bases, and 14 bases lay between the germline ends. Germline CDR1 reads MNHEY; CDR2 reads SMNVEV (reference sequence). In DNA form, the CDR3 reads TGTGCCAGCAGTTTTTTGGGGGGGGCCGACAATGAGCAGTTCTTC. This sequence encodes CASSFLGGADNEQFF.

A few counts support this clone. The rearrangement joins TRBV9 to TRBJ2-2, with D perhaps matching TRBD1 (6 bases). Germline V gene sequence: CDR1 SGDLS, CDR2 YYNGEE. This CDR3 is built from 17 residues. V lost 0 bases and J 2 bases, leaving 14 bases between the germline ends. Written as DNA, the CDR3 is TGTGCCAGCAGCGTAGCTACGGGACACCCTAACACCGGGGAGCTGTTTTTT. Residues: CASSVATGHPNTGELFF.